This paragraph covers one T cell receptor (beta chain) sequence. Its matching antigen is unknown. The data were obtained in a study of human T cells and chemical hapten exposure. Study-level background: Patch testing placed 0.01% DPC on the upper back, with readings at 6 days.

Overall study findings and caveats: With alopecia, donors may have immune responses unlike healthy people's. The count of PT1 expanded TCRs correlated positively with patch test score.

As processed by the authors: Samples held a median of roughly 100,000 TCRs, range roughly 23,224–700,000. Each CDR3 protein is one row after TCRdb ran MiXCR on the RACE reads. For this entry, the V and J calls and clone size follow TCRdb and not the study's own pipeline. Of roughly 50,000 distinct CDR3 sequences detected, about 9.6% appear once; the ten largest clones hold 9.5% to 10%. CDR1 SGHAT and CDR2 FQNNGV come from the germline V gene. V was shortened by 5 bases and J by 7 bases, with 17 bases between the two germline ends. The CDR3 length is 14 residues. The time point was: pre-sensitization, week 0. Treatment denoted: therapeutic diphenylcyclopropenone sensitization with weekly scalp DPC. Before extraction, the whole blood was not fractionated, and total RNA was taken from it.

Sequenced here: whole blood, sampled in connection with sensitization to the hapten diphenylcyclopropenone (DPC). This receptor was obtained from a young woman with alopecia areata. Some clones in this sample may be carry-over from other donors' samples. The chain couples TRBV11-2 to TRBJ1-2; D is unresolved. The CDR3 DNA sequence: TGTGCCAGCAGCCCCTGGGAAGGTTCGAGTGGCTACACCTTC. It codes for CASSPWEGSSGYTF.